The next 27 T cell receptor beta chains were all read from a single sample in a study of persistence of HIV-infected CD4 T cells. These TCRs' antigens remain unknown. The stimulus was an HIV-1 Gag 15-mer peptide pool, about 1 ug/peptide/mL. CD40L/CD69 double-negative CD45RO-high memory CD4+ T cells were collected. This was the immunoSEQ version 4 assay in survey mode. Sequenced by immunoSEQ multiplex PCR; TCRdb stores in-frame clones only, minus some. In the table there are about 36,000 clones, approximately 87% of which are singletons. Sequencing was performed on cultured CD4+ T cells from PBMCs, taken from a patient who received antiretroviral therapy. The receptor source for this set is an adult with HIV. The donor label of this sample is uncertain.

This chain connects TRBV2 to TRBJ1-1; 12 bases line up with TRBD1. The V gene's germline CDR1 is SNHLY and CDR2 FYNNEI. The V segment lost 7 bases and the J segment 8 bases; nucleotides outside the gene matches: 5. CDR3 length: 13 residues. The CDR3: CASTGTGGAEAFF. CDR3 bases: TGTGCCAGCACTGGGACAGGGGGCGCCGAAGCTTTCTTT.

The chain joins TRBV28 to TRBJ2-1; 7 bases match TRBD2. The CDR3 is made up of 14 amino acids. V trimming: 7 bases; J trimming: 2 bases; junction bases outside the gene matches: 5. Germline values: CDR1 MDHEN, CDR2 SYDVKM. CDR3 in amino acids: CASNPRGAYNEQFF. In DNA form, the CDR3 reads TGTGCCAGCAATCCTCGGGGGGCCTACAATGAGCAGTTCTTC.

This chain links TRBV6-2 or TRBV6-3 with TRBJ1-1; D perhaps matches TRBD1 (6 bases). CDR1 and CDR2 (germline): MNHEY, SVGEGT. V dropped 5 bases and J dropped 4 bases, with 8 bases sitting between them. The CDR3 is made up of 12 amino acids. In DNA form, the CDR3 reads TGTGCCAGCAGTAGGGGGGGCACTGAAGCTTTCTTT. It specifies CASSRGGTEAFF.

This rearrangement joins TRBV9 to TRBJ2-7; D is tentatively TRBD1 or TRBD2 (5 bases each). This CDR3 is 15 amino acids long. Germline V lookup: CDR1 SGDLS, CDR2 YYNGEE. Between the trimmed V and J ends, which lost 1 base and 2 bases, there was a span of 13 bases. In DNA, the CDR3 is TGTGCCAGCAGCGTAAGCCCCCAGGGAGCCTACGAGCAGTACTTC. Its protein product is CASSVSPQGAYEQYF.

The chain links TRBV13 to TRBJ1-4; 8 bases match TRBD1. Germline CDR1 and CDR2: PRHDT and FYEKMQ (reference sequence). The CDR3 contains 17 residues. J was trimmed by 0 bases and V by 5 bases; bases with no gene match: 8. This CDR3 reads CASSHRDRSPTNEKLFF. CDR3 nucleotide sequence: TGTGCCAGCAGCCACCGGGACAGGAGCCCAACTAATGAAAAACTGTTTTTT.

This rearrangement joins TRBV29-1 to TRBJ2-2, with D perhaps matching TRBD2 (7 bases). V lost 4 bases to trimming and J lost 7 bases, with 13 bases between them. CDR1 and CDR2 from the germline V gene are SQVTM and ANQGSEA. This CDR3 is 13 amino acids long. Written as DNA, the CDR3 is TGCAGCGTTGTTGGGGGGGCCAACGGGGAGCTGTTTTTT. This encodes CSVVGGANGELFF.

Only one count was recorded for this clone. The chain links TRBV20-1 to TRBJ2-3, with D hard to call. The CDR3 has 10 amino acids. The germline V and J ends were trimmed by 3 bases and 4 bases, with 2 bases remaining between them. The germline V gene encodes CDR1 DFQATT and CDR2 SNEGSKA (reference sequence). CDR3 DNA sequence: TGCAGTGCTAGCCCAGATACGCAGTATTTT. The encoded protein is CSASPDTQYF.

This sequence joins TRBV7-2 and TRBJ2-3, with D perhaps given as TRBD1 or TRBD2 (6 bases each). V was trimmed by 8 bases and J by 2 bases, leaving 20 bases between them. CDR1 and CDR2 (germline): SGHTA, FQGNSA. The CDR3 sequence is 16 residues long. The CDR3 nucleotides are TGTGCCAGCGGAAGGGGGTCGGGGGACCCCACAGATACGCAGTATTTT. It codes for CASGRGSGDPTDTQYF.

The chain employs TRBV18 and TRBJ1-1; possible D gene TRBD1, 6 bases. V was shortened by 5 bases and J by 6 bases, with 13 bases between the two germline ends. The V gene's germline CDR1 is KGHSH and CDR2 LQKENI. This CDR3 region has 13 residues. The CDR3 reads CASSDGGPAEAFF. The CDR3 DNA follows: TGTGCCAGCTCAGACGGGGGGCCCGCTGAAGCTTTCTTT.

The rearrangement uses TRBV5-5 and TRBJ2-3; maybe TRBD1 (6 bases). Germline values: CDR1 SGHKS, CDR2 YYEKEE (reference sequence). The CDR3 consists of 14 residues. The V gene lost 4 bases and the J gene lost 0 bases, with 9 bases spanning the gap. CDR3 region: CASSPGHSTDTQYF. The CDR3 DNA reads as TGTGCCAGCAGCCCGGGACACAGCACAGATACGCAGTATTTT.

The V call is TRBV7-6, the J call TRBJ2-1; TRBD1 might be the D (7 bases). From germline, CDR1 is SGHVS and CDR2 FNYEAQ. Trimming took off 5 bases at V and 7 bases at J, with 15 bases between the two ends. The CDR3 runs 14 residues. Here the CDR3 reads CASSSRGASNEQFF. The CDR3 DNA sequence: TGTGCCAGCAGCAGCAGGGGGGCCTCAAATGAGCAGTTCTTC.

This rearrangement joins TRBV7-9 to TRBJ1-2; 9 bases match TRBD1. Per germline, CDR1 SEHNR and CDR2 FQNEAQ (reference sequence). The CDR3 extends over 18 amino acids. The V segment lost 4 bases and the J segment 7 bases; nucleotides outside the gene matches: 19. The CDR3 loop reads CASSSWGSSGTGRSGYTF. The CDR3 DNA reads as TGTGCCAGCAGCTCTTGGGGGTCTTCCGGGACAGGGCGCTCTGGCTACACCTTC.

The genes are TRBV5-4 and TRBJ2-4; 7 bases align to TRBD1. The CDR3 runs to 14 residues. Trimming cost V 4 bases and J 6 bases; bases outside gene matches: 7. Germline CDR1 and CDR2: SGHNT and YYREEE (reference sequence). This CDR3 reads CASSVTGDGNIQYF. Here the CDR3 DNA reads TGTGCCAGCAGCGTCACAGGGGACGGAAACATTCAGTACTTC.

The rearrangement uses TRBV9 and TRBJ1-1, with TRBD1 as a possible D gene (6 bases). CDR1 and CDR2 from the germline V gene are SGDLS and YYNGEE. Between the trimmed V and J ends, which lost 4 bases and 4 bases, there was a span of 17 bases. The CDR3 extends over 15 amino acids. CDR3 sequence (DNA): TGTGCCAGCAGCCCTCGGGGGGGCGGGGGCACTGAAGCTTTCTTT. Translation gives CASSPRGGGGTEAFF. The complete variable domain, with remaining parts taken from reference TRBV9 and TRBJ1-1, reads DSGVTQTPKHLITATGQRVTLRCSPRSGDLSVYWYQQSLDQGLQFLIQYYNGEERAKGNILERFSAQQFPDLHSELNLSSLELGDSALYFCASSPRGGGGTEAFFGQGTRLTVV.

This clone was found once. The chain combines TRBV24-1 with TRBJ2-1; no reliable D call. Trimming left V 3 bases short and J 7 bases short, with 12 bases between. The CDR3 has 14 residues. Germline V lookup: CDR1 KGHDR, CDR2 SFDVKD. The CDR3 sequence is CATSDPIVLNEQFF. The CDR3 nucleotides are TGTGCCACCAGTGATCCTATAGTTTTAAATGAGCAGTTCTTC.

The V call is TRBV10-1, the J call TRBJ1-3, with D unresolved. V lost 0 bases and J lost 4, with 13 bases in between. The CDR3 sequence is 16 residues long. Germline loops: CDR1 WNHNN, CDR2 SYGVQD (reference sequence). CDR3 region: CASSESGGRTGNTIYF. Here the CDR3 DNA reads TGCGCCAGCAGTGAGTCTGGCGGGCGAACGGGAAACACCATATATTTT.

The chain employs TRBV7-8 and TRBJ2-3; the D is unclear. This CDR3 is 12 amino acids long. Trimming took off 5 bases at V and 5 bases at J, with 8 bases between the two ends. Germline V gives CDR1 SGHVS, CDR2 FQNEAQ. The CDR3 region has the DNA TGTGCCAGCAGCCCCATTATAGATACGCAGTATTTT. The encoded protein is CASSPIIDTQYF.

The chain has TRBV7-3 and TRBJ2-1; D is undetermined. Trimming removed 6 bases from V and 0 bases from J, with 12 bases in between. The CDR3 totals 15 residues. The V gene's germline CDR1 is SGHTA and CDR2 FQGTGA. CDR3 residues: CASSSLGISYNEQFF. The CDR3 DNA follows: TGTGCCAGCAGTTCTTTGGGGATCTCCTACAATGAGCAGTTCTTC.

The chain combines TRBV3-1 (or the pseudogene TRBV3-2) with TRBJ1-5; D gene uncertain. Germline V gene sequence: CDR1 LGHDT, CDR2 YNNKEL (reference sequence). CDR3 length: 12 amino acids. Trimming took 2 bases from V and 7 from J, leaving 6 bases between them. The CDR3 DNA reads TGTGCCAGCAGCCAAATCGGGCAGCCCCAGCATTTT. This sequence encodes CASSQIGQPQHF.

This chain joins TRBV3-1 (or the pseudogene TRBV3-2) and TRBJ2-1; D possibly corresponds to TRBD1 (6 bases). CDR1 and CDR2 (germline): LGHDT, YNNKEL (reference sequence). Trimming took off 2 bases at V and 9 bases at J, with 14 bases between the two ends. The CDR3 has 14 amino acids. For the CDR3, the DNA is TGTGCCAGCAGCCAACAGGGGCCTCGGGGTGAGCAGTTCTTC. Translation gives CASSQQGPRGEQFF.

The V and J genes are TRBV19 and TRBJ2-2; 8 nucleotides agree with TRBD1. This CDR3 is built from 15 residues. Germline V CDR1 and CDR2: LNHDA, SQIVND (reference sequence). V shed 5 bases, J shed 5 bases, and the junction held 7 bases outside the gene matches. The CDR3 here is CASSPRTGMTGELFF. CDR3 DNA: TGTGCCAGTAGTCCTCGGACAGGGATGACCGGGGAGCTGTTTTTT. The full variable domain, completed using reference TRBV19 and TRBJ2-2, is DGGITQSPKYLFRKEGQNVTLSCEQNLNHDAMYWYRQDPGQGLRLIYYSQIVNDFQKGDIAEGYSVSREKKESFPLTVTSAQKNPTAFYLCASSPRTGMTGELFFGEGSRLTVL.

This chain uses TRBV13 with TRBJ2-7; D ambiguous. The germline gives CDR1 PRHDT, CDR2 FYEKMQ (reference sequence). V lost 8 bases and J 4 bases, leaving 12 bases between the germline ends. The CDR3 totals 12 residues. In DNA, the CDR3 is TGTGCCAGCCGTCTAGGGTTATACGAGCAGTACTTC. It yields the protein CASRLGLYEQYF.

The chain recombines TRBV18 with TRBJ1-1; D uncertain. V was shortened by 6 bases and J by 2 bases, with 10 bases between the two germline ends. Germline-derived CDR1 and CDR2 are KGHSH and LQKENI. The CDR3 runs 13 residues. The CDR3 DNA is TGTGCCAGCTCCGAAGAGTCAAACACTGAAGCTTTCTTT. Translation: CASSEESNTEAFF.

This sequence joins TRBV7-6 and TRBJ2-2; D perhaps matches TRBD2 (6 bases). The CDR3 totals 18 residues. Trimming cost V 6 bases and J 1 base, with 21 bases left between them. Germline CDR1 is SGHVS and CDR2 is FNYEAQ. CDR3 loop: CASRRGGLSNLNTGELFF. CDR3 bases: TGTGCCAGCAGGCGGGGCGGACTGAGCAACCTGAACACCGGGGAGCTGTTTTTT.

This sequence joins TRBV20-1 and TRBJ2-7; 8 bases match TRBD1. The CDR3 totals 11 residues. Germline V gives CDR1 DFQATT, CDR2 SNEGSKA (reference sequence). Here the CDR3 DNA reads TGCGGGTCCGGACAGGGTAACGAGCAGTACTTC. Its protein product is CGSGQGNEQYF.

The chain couples TRBV28 to TRBJ2-1, with 9 positions matching TRBD2. Germline CDR1 and CDR2: MDHEN and SYDVKM. V lost 2 bases, J lost 10 bases, and 9 bases stayed unmatched. This CDR3 contains 15 residues. The CDR3 spells CASSLRLAGLREQFF. The CDR3 DNA follows: TGTGCCAGCAGTTTACGCCTAGCGGGGTTGAGGGAGCAGTTCTTC.

The chain recombines TRBV2 with TRBJ2-1; no definite D call. Germline values: CDR1 SNHLY, CDR2 FYNNEI. This CDR3 spans 11 amino acids. Trimming removed 2 bases from V and 4 bases from J, with 0 bases in between. The CDR3 nucleotides are TGTGCCAGCAGTGAATACAATGAGCAGTTCTTC. It encodes CASSEYNEQFF.